Sequencing of this TCR beta chain was carried out in a study of CD8 T cells in Susac syndrome (dated by TCRdb to the late 2010s). About the study as a whole: Among the sequenced Susac syndrome patients, about six had clinically active disease and roughly eight were in clinical remission. Susac syndrome patients were therapy-naive, on corticosteroids (some also receiving IVIg), or on IVIg alone at blood withdrawal. The study used repertoire sequencing to test whether antigen drove CD8+ T cell activation and differentiation in Susac syndrome.

Peripheral blood CD8+ and CD4+ T cells from healthy donors, Susac syndrome patients and multiple sclerosis patients were profiled using high-throughput TCR beta sequencing. The Susac syndrome patients fulfilled recently defined diagnostic criteria for either definite or probable disease. Bulk CD8+ and CD4+ T cells were purified by magnetic negative isolation, while CD8+ TEMRA cells were enriched using FACS. Blood was collected in EDTA tubes and processed within 24 hours, with PBMCs isolated through density gradient centrifugation. PBMCs intended for TCR sequencing were cryopreserved in liquid nitrogen and were subsequently thawed in a 37 degrees C water bath. The sorted or isolated CD4+, CD8+ and CD8+ TEMRA cells had a purity of 90% or higher. Comment on this clonotype: Which antigen it targets is not known. No base quality values were provided; no much bigger clone lies one nucleotide off.

The full study reports these points: In patients with Susac syndrome, the CD4+ T cell repertoire showed no detectable clonal expansion. The study acknowledged that relatively few individuals were included in the TCR sequencing and HLA analysis.

RNA was extracted using the RNeasy kit, and roughly 0.5 to 1 ug of the RNA was reverse transcribed with random hexamers. TCR beta CDR3 regions were amplified with the immunoSEQ multiplex PCR assay covering 54 Vbeta and 13 Jbeta segments. PCR amplification bias was corrected using a synthetic template baseline for primer optimization and computational correction. Concerning the study's data processing: Reads were assigned to V, D and J genes according to IMGT and analyzed in immunoSEQ Analyzer, with only productive sequences retained. To calculate clonality, Shannon entropy was normalized by log2 of the number of productive unique sequences and then subtracted from one. For each patient and control, public and private clones were evaluated among the 100 most prevalent clones. Susac-specific clones were defined as absent from healthy and MS cohorts, approximately 1,000 published viral clones and other ImmuneACCESS disease sequences. TCRdb cleaned the public reads at Q25 with fastp, built clones with MiXCR and kept in-frame beta chains. Each entry is one CDR3 protein sequence, shown with its most common DNA and genes. TCRdb, not the original authors, processed these V and J calls. Across this sample there are about 190,000 distinct CDR3 sequences, with approximately 96% seen only once. The ten top clones hold 0.075% to 0.1% of the sample.

The germline V gene encodes CDR1 KGHSH and CDR2 LQKENI. Reading from cysteine to phenylalanine, the CDR3 counts 14 amino acids. Just CDR3 DNA is preserved here, 42 bases in frame from base 1. V is cut by 3 bases and J by 1 base, and the space between the germline ends is 9 bases. The receptor comes from a human donor with Susac syndrome. This chain joins TRBV18 to TRBJ2-5; 5 matching bases give a weak D call of TRBD1. Sequencing was done on a sample of CD4+ T cells from PBMCs. The DNA reads as follows: TGTGCCAGCTCACCGGGGCAGTTCCAAGAGACCCAGTACTTC. Its coded protein is CASSPGQFQETQYF. Supplemented by the reference TRBV18 and TRBJ2-5 proteins around the CDR3, the complete variable domain is NAGVMQNPRHLVRRRGQEARLRCSPMKGHSHVYWYRQLPEEGLKFMVYLQKENIIDESGMPKERFSAEFPKEGPSILRIQQVVRGDSAAYFCASSPGQFQETQYFGPGTRLLVL.